The clone carrying this T cell receptor (beta chain) has a handful of counts. The antigen is undetermined. This entry belongs to a study of T cell repertoires in cytomegalovirus infection. MiXCR, run by TCRdb on the reads, gives a single entry per CDR3 protein. Here the sample spans about 570,000 distinct CDR3 sequences, around 40% being singletons. The material was cultured PBMCs, obtained from culture after CMV antigen stimulation. The TCR was taken from a human donor in good health (CMV status not recorded). Some clones in this sample may be carry-over from other donors' samples.

The CDR3 loop reads CASRETVTDTQYF. The DNA of the CDR3 is TGTGCCAGCAGGGAGACGGTCACAGATACGCAGTATTTT. The V gene is TRBV7-9, the J gene TRBJ2-3; D is unclear. The CDR3 is made up of 13 amino acids. The germline V and J ends were trimmed by 6 bases and 2 bases, with 9 bases remaining between them. In germline, CDR1 is SEHNR, CDR2 FQNEAQ (reference sequence).